The sequence of this T cell receptor beta chain was determined in a study of breast tumors, draining lymph nodes, adjacent tissues. V gave up 4 bases and J gave up 0 bases, with 10 bases separating them. Germline V gives CDR1 DFQATT, CDR2 SNEGSKA (reference sequence). The CDR3 runs to 14 residues. This clonotype showed up many times. The antigen is undetermined. TCRdb passed the multiplex PCR reads through MiXCR, listing each CDR3 protein once. The profile shows about 120,000 distinct CDR3 sequences, about 20% of them singletons. Study findings and constraints: Luminal-like breast cancer showed significantly higher tumor–nontumor repertoire similarity than basal-like. Tumor TCR diversity was below lymph nodes but above nontumor tissue.

Breast cancer patients provided tissue from their axillary draining lymph nodes. The chain uses TRBV20-1 and TRBJ2-4; D is unresolved. Input material: axillary lymph node tissue. This TCR was recovered from a female donor with breast cancer. Some clones in this sample may be carry-over from other donors' samples. The CDR3 here is CSATEQLAKNIQYF. The DNA for the CDR3 is TGCAGTGCTACGGAACAACTAGCCAAAAACATTCAGTACTTC.